This TCR beta chain was recorded in a study of shared clonotypes between healthy human individuals. Some clones are missing from TCRdb's copy, which holds only in-frame ones; the method was immunoSEQ multiplex PCR. The data show over a million clones, 70% to 80% seen once. The length of the CDR3 is 14 residues. The ends were cut back, 6 bases at V and 4 bases at J, with 13 bases in the middle. Germline V gene data show CDR1 as SGHRS and CDR2 as YFSETQ. The study, taken as a whole, reports: The small donor group covered limited genetic and exposure diversity. Compared with memory subsets, naive subsets generally had larger estimated richness.

CD4+ cells were split into CD45RA+ naive and CD45RA-negative memory subsets. As for this clone: Its cognate antigen is unknown.

The TCR was taken from a man between 18 and 29 years old in good health. Some clones in this sample may be carry-over from other donors' samples. The V gene is TRBV5-1, the J gene TRBJ2-2, with D maybe TRBD2 (6 bases). Input material: memory CD4+ T cells from PBMCs. Subset of the sample: CD45RA-negative fraction. CDR3 coding DNA: TGCGCCAGCACCCCTCCGGAGGGCACCGGGGAGCTGTTTTTT. This codes for CASTPPEGTGELFF.